Included here is one TCR beta chain sequence, with context. Its matching antigen is unknown. A much larger clone lies one base from this, so it may be a read error. TCR cDNA was made by 5'RACE template switching, adding a universal primer site and UMIs. TCRdb called the 5' RACE reads again in MiXCR, with one record for every CDR3 protein. This repertoire shows about 140,000 distinct CDR3 sequences, 5% to 8% found once; its top ten account for over 0.55%. V was trimmed by 6 bases and J by 8 bases, leaving 13 bases between them. CDR3 length: 12 residues. Germline V lookup: CDR1 MNHNY, CDR2 SVGAGI (reference sequence). This sample is part of a study of T cells after yellow fever vaccination. Broader study findings: Though it reached lower strength, the secondary response hit its peak faster, day 5 versus 15.

The chain combines TRBV6-6 with TRBJ2-5; D is unclear. This clonotype was obtained from a man aged 25-40 years who received the YFV17D yellow fever vaccine. The sequencing here drew on CD4+ T cells sorted from PBMCs, taken 10 days after the yellow fever booster vaccination. CDR3 region: CASRTPKNTQYF. CDR3 nucleotides: TGTGCCAGCAGGACTCCCAAGAATACCCAGTACTTC.